In its sample, the clone carrying this TCR beta chain was seen once. The data were taken from a study of cytomegalovirus exposure and HLA in healthy donors. The CDR3 spans 14 residues. Germline-derived CDR1 and CDR2 are SQVTM and ANQGSEA. V shed 4 bases and J 5 bases; nucleotides not matched to a gene: 3. This PCR relied on a set of 60 Vbeta primers and 13 Jbeta primers. Under the authors' procedure: In a later analysis, 60 million to 90 million unique TCR beta chains included roughly 11 million shared by two or more donors. Assay used: immunoSEQ multiplex PCR; TCRdb lists only in-frame clones, some missing. D and trimming come from the DNA, and the V and J calls and clone size come from that table. The table shows approximately 140,000 clones, with about 60% occurring only once.

This chain joins TRBV29-1 and TRBJ2-1, with TRBD2 matching over 12 bases. This clonotype was obtained from a woman aged 60-75 years in good health and CMV-seropositive. Sequenced sample: PBMCs. CDR3 DNA: TGCAGCGTTGCCCGGACTAGCGGGGACAATGAGCAGTTCTTC. Its protein product is CSVARTSGDNEQFF.